The 5 T cell receptor beta chains presented below share a single source sample, sequenced in a study of Ad26.COV2.S vaccination and SARS-CoV-2 variants. Profiling relied on immunoSEQ multiplex PCR, and the TCRdb table lists in-frame clones only, not all of them. In the table there are around 350,000 clones, around 90% of which are singletons. The sequences come from peripheral blood, collected after recovery from COVID-19. All receptors derive from a human donor who had recovered from COVID-19.

With regard to this clone: Distinct nucleotide sequences in the sample also encode this CDR3. The chain links TRBV2 to TRBJ1-1; a weak D match, TRBD1 (5 bases). V shed 4 bases and J shed 0 bases, with 6 bases lying between them. From germline, CDR1 is SNHLY and CDR2 FYNNEI. The CDR3 extends over 13 amino acids. The CDR3 sequence: CASSGQLNTEAFF. CDR3 sequence (DNA): TGTGCCAGCAGTGGACAGCTGAACACTGAAGCTTTCTTT. Full variable domain (remainder filled in from reference TRBV2 and TRBJ1-1): EPEVTQTPSHQVTQMGQEVILRCVPISNHLYFYWYRQILGQKVEFLVSFYNNEISEKSEIFDDQFSVERPDGSNFTLKIRSTKLEDSAMYFCASSGQLNTEAFFGQGTRLTVV.

The DNA of the CDR3 is TGTGCCAGCAACTCCGGTGGGCGGGCGGGCTACGAGCAGTACTTC. Protein product: CASNSGGRAGYEQYF. V and J are TRBV5-6 and TRBJ2-7; D perhaps matches TRBD2 (5 bases). V dropped 6 bases and J dropped 3 bases, with 19 bases sitting between them. Germline assignment: CDR1 SGHDT and CDR2 YYEEEE. CDR3 length equals 15 residues.

The CDR3 nucleotides read TGTGCCAGCAGCTTAGGGGGCAGCTACGAGCAGTACTTC. Protein sequence: CASSLGGSYEQYF. This rearrangement joins TRBV11-3 to TRBJ2-7; D may be TRBD1 (5 bases). In germline, CDR1 is SGHNT, CDR2 YENEEA. CDR3 size: 13 residues. Trimming left V 1 base short and J 3 bases short, with 7 bases between.

The rearrangement uses TRBV6-5 and TRBJ1-2, with 7 positions matching TRBD1. The CDR3 loop spans 15 amino acids. Per the germline V gene, CDR1 is MNHEY and CDR2 is SVGAGI. V lost 0 bases to trimming and J lost 6 bases; unmatched junction nucleotides: 7. For the CDR3, the DNA is TGTGCCAGCAGTTACTCCGGGACAGCCCGGGATGGCTACACCTTC. Its translation is CASSYSGTARDGYTF.

The rearrangement links TRBV5-8 to TRBJ1-2; D call uncertain. V lost 7 bases and J 4 bases, leaving 11 bases between the germline ends. CDR1 is SGHTS, CDR2 YDEGEE, per germline. The CDR3 has 12 amino acids. The CDR3 nucleotides read TGTGCCAGCTTTGAAAGCCGCTATGGCTACACCTTC. It codes for CASFESRYGYTF.